These 9 T cell receptor beta chains came from one sample sequenced in a study of OX40 agonist ivuxolimab in advanced cancers. Library preparation used the immunoSEQ multiplex PCR assay. TCRdb holds this immuneACCESS table with in-frame rearrangements only. Some clones are missing; in checked studies, unresolved V genes explain under half, and the rest has no known cause. This sample lists about 76,000 clones; about 85% were detected once. Clones ranked in the top ten supply around 1.7% of the sample. Here the sequenced sample was CD4+ or CD8+ T cells sorted from blood, taken in a trial of the OX40 agonist ivuxolimab. These receptors all stem from an adult with an advanced solid tumor such as melanoma, head and neck, liver or kidney cancer.

The CDR3 DNA reads as TGTGCCAGCAGTCCCGCCGGACAGGGGTGGCGCGAGCAGTACTTC. Its translation is CASSPAGQGWREQYF. The chain joins TRBV28 to TRBJ2-7; 9 nucleotides agree with TRBD1. The trim removed 5 bases at V and 6 bases at J, leaving 11 bases unmatched. The CDR3 is 15 amino acids. The germline V gene has CDR1 MDHEN and CDR2 SYDVKM.

The V call is TRBV6-1, the J call TRBJ1-2; D not certain. CDR1 and CDR2 from the germline V gene are MNHNS and SASEGT. The CDR3 spans 11 residues. Deletions cut 7 bases from V and 2 bases from J, with 5 bases between. The CDR3 sequence: CASMMNYGYTF. DNA of the CDR3: TGTGCCAGCATGATGAACTATGGCTACACCTTC.

The chain links TRBV10-2 to TRBJ2-3; D is undetermined. This CDR3 is 13 amino acids long. With 2 bases removed from V and 4 bases from J, the gap between germline ends came to 7 bases. The germline V gene has CDR1 WSHSY and CDR2 SAAADI. CDR3 sequence reads: CASSEEEADTQYF. The CDR3 coding sequence is TGCGCCAGCAGTGAGGAAGAGGCAGATACGCAGTATTTT.

J is TRBJ1-2 and V is TRBV5-1; 7 bases fit TRBD1. Germline CDR1 reads SGHRS; CDR2 reads YFSETQ. CDR3 length: 15 amino acids. V trimming: 1 base; J trimming: 0 bases; junction bases outside the gene matches: 3. The CDR3 sequence is CASSLSGTANYGYTF. The CDR3 DNA reads TGCGCCAGCAGCTTGTCCGGGACAGCTAACTATGGCTACACCTTC.

V and J are TRBV18 and TRBJ2-7; TRBD1 matches 8 bases. J lost 2 bases, V lost 3 bases, and 6 bases had no gene match. This CDR3 has 15 residues. Germline lookup yields CDR1 KGHSH and CDR2 LQKENI. The CDR3 DNA follows: TGTGCCAGCTCACCGGACAGGGCAGGAGCCTACGAGCAGTACTTC. It is translated as CASSPDRAGAYEQYF.

This chain links TRBV9 with TRBJ2-3; 8 nucleotides line up with TRBD2. This CDR3 is built from 15 residues. The V gene end was trimmed by 3 bases and the J gene end by 4 bases; junction bases not matched to a gene: 7. CDR1 is SGDLS and CDR2 is YYNGEE in the germline V gene. CDR3 sequence: CASSASGSIPDTQYF. The CDR3 coding sequence is TGTGCCAGCAGCGCCAGCGGGAGTATCCCAGATACGCAGTATTTT.

The genes are TRBV5-1 and TRBJ2-7; 11 bases agree with TRBD2. Per germline, CDR1 SGHRS and CDR2 YFSETQ. V gave up 4 bases and J gave up 2 bases; unmatched junction bases: 5. This CDR3 is built from 15 residues. The CDR3 is CASSPGTSGTYEQYF. CDR3 bases: TGCGCCAGCAGCCCGGGGACTAGCGGAACCTACGAGCAGTACTTC.

V usage is TRBV6-1 and J usage is TRBJ2-3, with a possible D match to TRBD2 (6 bases). CDR3 length: 15 residues. Germline V lookup: CDR1 MNHNS, CDR2 SASEGT. V gave up 2 bases and J gave up 3 bases, with 12 bases separating them. The CDR3: CASSENPGLTDTQYF. CDR3 coding DNA: TGTGCCAGCAGTGAAAACCCGGGACTGACAGATACGCAGTATTTT.

This rearrangement joins TRBV5-1 to TRBJ2-2; TRBD2 matches 10 bases. This CDR3 region has 16 residues. Germline lookup yields CDR1 SGHRS and CDR2 YFSETQ. After removal of 5 bases from V and 4 bases from J, the junction contained 8 bases not matched to a gene. The CDR3 sequence is CASSSLAGVSTGELFF. The CDR3 region has the DNA TGCGCCAGCAGTTCTCTAGCGGGAGTTAGCACCGGGGAGCTGTTTTTT.